The clone carrying this T cell receptor beta chain was counted at least ten times. Template material for TCR beta VDJ and CDR3 profiling consisted of genomic DNA. TCRdb ran MiXCR on the reads and lists one entry per CDR3 protein. The sample has hundreds of thousands of distinct CDR3 sequences, 45% to 70% seen once. The sample comes from a study of CD8+CD57+ T cells in acquired aplastic anemia. V dropped 4 bases and J dropped 4 bases, with 20 bases sitting between them. Per the germline V gene, CDR1 is SGDLS and CDR2 is YYNGEE. The CDR3 spans 17 residues. The clonotype comes from a human donor with severe aplastic anemia or a healthy control (not recorded which). The sample taken for sequencing was sorted CD4+, CD8+, or CD8+CD57+ T cells (not recorded which) from PBMCs. The rearrangement uses TRBV9 and TRBJ2-2; either TRBD1 or TRBD2 may fit D (5 bases each). The DNA of the CDR3 is TGTGCCAGCAGCCGGACTGGTCTAGACAGCTTCACCGGGGAGCTGTTTTTT. Translation gives CASSRTGLDSFTGELFF.